Listed below are T cell receptor beta chains from one sample, sequenced in a study of glioma-infiltrating T cells. TCRdb called the multiplex PCR reads again in MiXCR, with one record for every CDR3 protein. The data contain about 130,000 distinct CDR3 sequences, 20% to 25% of them singletons. Input material: glioma tissue, nonneoplastic brain tissue, or PBMCs (not recorded which). These receptors came from a human donor with low-grade glioma or glioblastoma, undergoing nonglioma brain surgery, or in good health (not recorded which). The CDR3 runs from the conserved cysteine through the conserved F or W. The D gene is left open where the match is weak. Only some rows state a clone size, as once, few, many or a class for expanded clones.

>NA|NA|TRBJ2-1|TRBV3-1
CASSGINEQFF
TGTGCCAGCAGTGGGATTAATGAGCAGTTCTTC
>few|TRBD2|TRBJ2-1|TRBV3-1
CASSLSGLAGGPPFF
TGTGCCAGCAGCCTTTCGGGACTAGCGGGGGGGCCGCCGTTCTTC
>NA|NA|TRBJ1-3|TRBV7-9
CASRSTNTIYF
TGTGCCAGCAGATCAACCAACACCATATATTTT
>NA|NA|TRBJ2-3|TRBV11-2
CASSLGGADMQYF
TGTGCCAGCAGCTTAGGAGGGGCCGATATGCAGTATTTT
>few|NA|TRBJ2-3|TRBV3-1
CASSQDWQGTQYF
TGTGCCAGCAGCCAAGATTGGCAGGGGACTCAGTATTTT
>many|NA|TRBJ1-2|TRBV20-1
CSAGPYRSNYGYTF
TGCAGTGCAGGCCCCTACAGGTCGAACTATGGCTACACCTTC
>NA|TRBD2|TRBJ2-5|TRBV28
CASSPPPGGKQETQYF
TGTGCCAGCAGTCCCCCTCCGGGGGGAAAGCAAGAGACCCAGTACTTC
>NA|TRBD1|TRBJ1-5|TRBV18
CASSTTGVRSNQPQHF
TGTGCCAGCTCAACAACAGGGGTTCGAAGCAATCAGCCCCAGCATTTT
>many|NA|TRBJ2-1|TRBV24-1
CATSDPTAFSSYNEQFF
TGTGCCACCAGTGATCCCACTGCCTTCAGCTCCTACAATGAGCAGTTCTTC
>many|NA|TRBJ1-1|TRBV2
CASSELRGANTEAFF
TGTGCCAGCAGTGAGCTAAGGGGTGCGAACACTGAAGCTTTCTTT
>many|TRBD2|TRBJ2-1|TRBV20-1
CSARTSGGQYNEQFF
TGCAGTGCTCGGACTAGCGGGGGGCAATACAATGAGCAGTTCTTC
>few|NA|TRBJ2-1|TRBV28
CASSFEGVYNEQFF
TGTGCCAGCAGTTTTGAAGGGGTCTACAATGAGCAGTTCTTC
>NA|TRBD2|TRBJ2-1|TRBV7-9
CASRLGLAGYNEQFF
TGTGCCAGCAGACTCGGACTAGCGGGGTACAATGAGCAGTTCTTC
>NA|NA|TRBJ2-2|TRBV7-2
CASSALWSGELFF
TGTGCCAGCAGTGCCCTTTGGTCTGGGGAGCTGTTTTTT
>NA|NA|TRBJ1-6|TRBV10-3
CAISEQSPNSPLHF
TGTGCCATCAGCGAGCAAAGCCCTAATTCACCCCTCCACTTT
>NA|NA|TRBJ1-6|TRBV19
CASSIGPAMDSPLHF
TGTGCCAGTAGTATCGGGCCAGCAATGGATTCACCCCTCCACTTT
>NA|NA|TRBJ2-5|TRBV3-1
CASSHQGVETQYF
TGTGCCAGCAGCCACCAGGGTGTGGAGACCCAGTACTTC
>few|TRBD1|TRBJ2-5|TRBV6-1
CASSEWTGEQTQYF
TGTGCCAGCAGTGAATGGACAGGGGAACAGACCCAGTACTTC
>many|NA|TRBJ1-5|TRBV4-2
CASSQATYDQPQHF
TGTGCCAGCAGCCAAGCGACATACGATCAGCCCCAGCATTTT
>many|NA|TRBJ2-1|TRBV27
CASSLGWAGDNEQFF
TGTGCCAGCAGCCTCGGGTGGGCCGGGGACAATGAGCAGTTCTTC
>many|TRBD1|TRBJ1-2|TRBV6-1
CASRETGKNYGYTF
TGTGCCAGCAGGGAGACAGGGAAAAACTATGGCTACACCTTC
>many|NA|TRBJ2-3|TRBV6-1
CASRVGGTDTQYF
TGTGCCAGCAGAGTGGGGGGCACAGATACGCAGTATTTT
>NA|TRBD2|TRBJ2-3|TRBV3-1
CASSPPPQRGYTDTQYF
TGTGCCAGCAGCCCCCCCCCCCAGCGGGGGTACACAGATACGCAGTATTTT
>NA|NA|TRBJ2-3|TRBV7-2
CASSWAGSGGITDTQYF
TGTGCCAGCAGCTGGGCGGGTAGCGGAGGGATCACAGATACGCAGTATTTT
>NA|TRBD2|TRBJ2-1|TRBV30
CAWSQRSGAQFF
TGTGCCTGGAGTCAACGTAGCGGGGCCCAGTTCTTC
>NA|TRBD2|TRBJ2-5|TRBV20-1
CSAPPTSGGQETQYF
TGCAGTGCTCCCCCGACTAGCGGGGGCCAAGAGACCCAGTACTTC
>NA|NA|TRBJ2-6|TRBV11-1
CASSLIQSGSNVLTF
TGTGCCAGCAGCTTAATACAGTCTGGGTCCAACGTCCTGACTTTC
>few|TRBD2|TRBJ2-3|TRBV7-2
CASSIAGGRGTDTQYF
TGTGCCAGCAGCATAGCGGGGGGCCGGGGCACAGATACGCAGTATTTT
>many|TRBD2|TRBJ2-3|TRBV15
CATLLAGTDTQYF
TGTGCCACCTTACTAGCGGGAACAGATACGCAGTATTTT
>once|NA|TRBJ1-1|TRBV6-4
CASSHSRTVNTEAFF
TGTGCCAGCAGTCACTCGCGGACAGTGAACACTGAAGCTTTCTTT
>many|TRBD2|TRBJ2-3|TRBV27
CASSYILGSGGVRRTQYF
TGTGCCAGCAGTTACATCCTGGGCAGCGGGGGGGTTCGGCGGACGCAGTATTTT
>NA|NA|TRBJ2-1|TRBV19
CASSRSGPYNEQFF
TGTGCCAGTAGTCGCAGCGGTCCCTACAATGAGCAGTTCTTC
>few|NA|TRBJ1-4|TRBV11-2
CASSTNGGGPNEKLFF
TGTGCCAGCAGCACAAACGGGGGCGGACCTAATGAAAAACTGTTTTTT
>many|NA|TRBJ2-5|TRBV6-1
CASGRVGETQYF
TGTGCCAGCGGTCGAGTAGGGGAGACCCAGTACTTC
>few|TRBD2|TRBJ2-1|TRBV20-1
CSVSGLAGPNSYNEQFF
TGCAGTGTTTCGGGACTAGCGGGGCCAAACTCCTACAATGAGCAGTTCTTC
>few|NA|TRBJ1-5|TRBV15
CATRDRSDQPQHF
TGTGCCACCAGAGACAGATCGGATCAGCCCCAGCATTTT
>NA|NA|TRBJ2-6|TRBV7-8
CASSQVDSRGANVLTF
TGTGCCAGCAGCCAGGTCGACAGCCGTGGGGCCAACGTCCTGACTTTC